Sequencing of this TCR beta chain was carried out in a study of identical twins. Points from the study as a whole: Insertion counts were lower in abundant cord blood beta clonotypes, a trend that memory repertoires did not show.

MiXCR, applied by TCRdb to the 5' RACE reads, yields one record per CDR3 protein. The sample holds approximately 620,000 distinct CDR3 sequences; around 8.6% are singletons and the top ten take roughly 0.9%. Trimming took off 5 bases at V and 4 bases at J, with 15 bases between the two ends. Germline loops: CDR1 SGHNT, CDR2 YYREEE (reference sequence). CDR3 length equals 14 residues. A remark on this clonotype: Its target is not known.

These data were also filed under a second study, of yellow fever vaccine responses in identical twins.

The receptor was isolated from a woman between 18 and 30 years old in good health. V is TRBV5-4 and J is TRBJ1-2, with D perhaps matching TRBD1 (5 bases). Specimen: PBMCs. CDR3 coding DNA: TGTGCCAGCAGACCCGATGAGGGACGCTATGGCTACACCTTC. Its translation is CASRPDEGRYGYTF.